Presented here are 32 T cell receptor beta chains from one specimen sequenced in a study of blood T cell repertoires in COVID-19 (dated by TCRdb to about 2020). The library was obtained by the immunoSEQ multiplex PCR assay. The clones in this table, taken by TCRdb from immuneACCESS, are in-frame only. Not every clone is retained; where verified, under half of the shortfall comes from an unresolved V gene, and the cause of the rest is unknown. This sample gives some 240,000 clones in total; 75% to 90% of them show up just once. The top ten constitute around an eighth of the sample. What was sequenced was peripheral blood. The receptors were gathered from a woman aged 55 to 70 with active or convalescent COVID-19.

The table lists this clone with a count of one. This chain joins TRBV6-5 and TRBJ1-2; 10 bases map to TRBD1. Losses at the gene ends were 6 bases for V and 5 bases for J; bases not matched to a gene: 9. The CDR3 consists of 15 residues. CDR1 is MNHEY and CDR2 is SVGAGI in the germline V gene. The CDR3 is CASSQGGQGRYGYTF. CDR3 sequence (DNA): TGTGCCAGCAGCCAGGGGGGACAGGGGAGGTATGGCTACACCTTC.

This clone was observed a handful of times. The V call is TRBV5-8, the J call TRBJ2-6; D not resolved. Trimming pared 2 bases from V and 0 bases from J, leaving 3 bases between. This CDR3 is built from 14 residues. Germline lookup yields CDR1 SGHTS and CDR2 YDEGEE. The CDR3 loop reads CASSFISGANVLTF. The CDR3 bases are TGTGCCAGCAGCTTCATCTCTGGGGCCAACGTCCTGACTTTC.

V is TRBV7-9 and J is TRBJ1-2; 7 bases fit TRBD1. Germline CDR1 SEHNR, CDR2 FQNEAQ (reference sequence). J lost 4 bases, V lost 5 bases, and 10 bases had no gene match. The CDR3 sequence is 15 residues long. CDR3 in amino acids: CASSPRGRGAYGYTF. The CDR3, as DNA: TGTGCCAGCAGCCCTCGGGGCAGGGGGGCCTATGGCTACACCTTC.

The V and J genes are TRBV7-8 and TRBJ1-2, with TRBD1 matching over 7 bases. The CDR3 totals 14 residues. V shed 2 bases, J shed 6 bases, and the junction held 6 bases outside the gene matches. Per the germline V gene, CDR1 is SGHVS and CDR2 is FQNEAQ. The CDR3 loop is CASSLRQGSDGYTF. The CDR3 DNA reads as TGTGCCAGCAGCTTAAGACAGGGTAGTGATGGCTACACCTTC.

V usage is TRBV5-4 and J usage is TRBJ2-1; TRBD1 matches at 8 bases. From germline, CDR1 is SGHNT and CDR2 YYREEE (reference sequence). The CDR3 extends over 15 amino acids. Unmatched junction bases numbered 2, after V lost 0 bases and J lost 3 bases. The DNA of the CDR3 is TGTGCCAGCAGCTTGGCCGGGACAGGCTACAATGAGCAGTTCTTC. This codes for CASSLAGTGYNEQFF.

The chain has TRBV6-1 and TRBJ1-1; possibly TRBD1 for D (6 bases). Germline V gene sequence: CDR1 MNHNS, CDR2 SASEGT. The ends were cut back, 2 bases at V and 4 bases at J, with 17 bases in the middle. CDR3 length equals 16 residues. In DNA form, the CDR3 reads TGTGCCAGCAGTGAAAGTAGCGGGGGCAAGGGCACTGAAGCTTTCTTT. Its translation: CASSESSGGKGTEAFF.

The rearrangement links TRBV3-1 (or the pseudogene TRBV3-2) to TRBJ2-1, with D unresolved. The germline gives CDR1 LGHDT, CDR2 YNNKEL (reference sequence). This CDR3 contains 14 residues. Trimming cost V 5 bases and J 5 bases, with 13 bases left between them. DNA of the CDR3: TGTGCCAGCAGCGCTTTTTGGCCCGACAATGAGCAGTTCTTC. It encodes CASSAFWPDNEQFF.

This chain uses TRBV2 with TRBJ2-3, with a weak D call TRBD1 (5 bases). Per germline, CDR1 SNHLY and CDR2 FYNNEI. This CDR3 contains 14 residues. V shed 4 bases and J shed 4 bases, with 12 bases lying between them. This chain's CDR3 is CASSGGRKADTQYF. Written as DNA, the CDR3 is TGTGCCAGCAGTGGGGGCAGGAAGGCAGATACGCAGTATTTT.

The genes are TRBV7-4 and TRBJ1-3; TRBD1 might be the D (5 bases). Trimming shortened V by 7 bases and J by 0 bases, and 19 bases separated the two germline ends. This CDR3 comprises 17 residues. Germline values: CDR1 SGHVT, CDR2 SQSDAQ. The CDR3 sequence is CASTSSHRKNSGNTIYF. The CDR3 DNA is TGTGCCAGCACCTCGTCGCACAGGAAAAACTCTGGAAACACCATATATTTT.

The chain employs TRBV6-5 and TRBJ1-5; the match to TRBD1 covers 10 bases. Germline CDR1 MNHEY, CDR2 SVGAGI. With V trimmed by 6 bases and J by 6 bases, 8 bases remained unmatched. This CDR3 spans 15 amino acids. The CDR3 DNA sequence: TGTGCCAGCAGCGAGACAGGGGGCGTAGGTCAGCCCCAGCATTTT. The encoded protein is CASSETGGVGQPQHF.

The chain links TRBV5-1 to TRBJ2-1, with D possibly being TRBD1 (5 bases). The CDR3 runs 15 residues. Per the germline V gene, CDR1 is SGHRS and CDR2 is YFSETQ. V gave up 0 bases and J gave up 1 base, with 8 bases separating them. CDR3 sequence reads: CASSLDQGSYNEQFF. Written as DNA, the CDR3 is TGCGCCAGCAGCTTGGATCAGGGATCCTACAATGAGCAGTTCTTC.

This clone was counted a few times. The CDR3 DNA reads TGTGCCAGCAGCCAAGGAGTTGGTCACCCCTCGGGAGATGGCTACACCTTC. This sequence encodes CASSQGVGHPSGDGYTF. The rearrangement links TRBV14 to TRBJ1-2; D is uncertain. Germline CDR1 and CDR2: SGHDN and FVKESK. With 1 base removed from V and 6 bases from J, the gap between germline ends came to 21 bases. This CDR3 contains 17 residues.

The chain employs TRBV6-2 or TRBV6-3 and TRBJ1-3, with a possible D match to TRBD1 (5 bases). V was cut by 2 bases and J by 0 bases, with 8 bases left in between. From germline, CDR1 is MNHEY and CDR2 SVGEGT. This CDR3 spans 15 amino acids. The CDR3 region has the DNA TGTGCCAGCAGTTACGGGGCGAACTCTGGAAACACCATATATTTT. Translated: CASSYGANSGNTIYF.

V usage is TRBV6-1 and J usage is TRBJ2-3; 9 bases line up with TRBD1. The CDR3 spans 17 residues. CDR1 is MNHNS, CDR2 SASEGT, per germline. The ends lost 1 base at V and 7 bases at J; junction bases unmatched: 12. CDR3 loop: CASSEVIWGQGGYTQYF. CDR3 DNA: TGTGCCAGCAGTGAAGTCATATGGGGACAGGGAGGATATACGCAGTATTTT.

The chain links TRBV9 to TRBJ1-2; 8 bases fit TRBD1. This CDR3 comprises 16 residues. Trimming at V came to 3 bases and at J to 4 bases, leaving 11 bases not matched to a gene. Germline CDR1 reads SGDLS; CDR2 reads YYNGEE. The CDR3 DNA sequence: TGTGCCAGCAGCGACTCGTGGACAGGGCCTTTCTATGGCTACACCTTC. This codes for CASSDSWTGPFYGYTF.

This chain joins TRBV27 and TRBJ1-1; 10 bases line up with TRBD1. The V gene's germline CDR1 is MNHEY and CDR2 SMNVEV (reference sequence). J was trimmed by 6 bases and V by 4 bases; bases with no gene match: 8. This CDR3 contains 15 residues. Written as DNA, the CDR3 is TGTGCCAGCAGTTCCTGGACAGGGGGAACCCCTGAAGCTTTCTTT. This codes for CASSSWTGGTPEAFF.

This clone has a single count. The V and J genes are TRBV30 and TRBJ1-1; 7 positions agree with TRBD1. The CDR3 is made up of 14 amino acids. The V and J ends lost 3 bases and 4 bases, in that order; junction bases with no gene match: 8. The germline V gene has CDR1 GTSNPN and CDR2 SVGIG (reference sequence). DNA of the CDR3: TGTGCCTGGAGAAGGACAGGTGGGGGCACTGAAGCTTTCTTT. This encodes CAWRRTGGGTEAFF.

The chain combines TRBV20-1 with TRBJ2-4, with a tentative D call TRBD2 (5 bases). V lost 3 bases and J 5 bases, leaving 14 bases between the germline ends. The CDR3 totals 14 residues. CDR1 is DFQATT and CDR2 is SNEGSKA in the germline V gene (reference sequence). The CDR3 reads CSASKVARENIQYF. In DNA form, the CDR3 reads TGCAGTGCTAGTAAGGTAGCGCGAGAAAACATTCAGTACTTC.

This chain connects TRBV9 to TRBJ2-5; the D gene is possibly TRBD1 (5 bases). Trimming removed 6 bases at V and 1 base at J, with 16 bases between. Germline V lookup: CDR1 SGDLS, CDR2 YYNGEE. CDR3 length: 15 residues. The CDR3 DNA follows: TGTGCCAGCACCCCCTTTGACAGTTCCCAAGAGACCCAGTACTTC. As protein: CASTPFDSSQETQYF.

The DNA of the CDR3 is TGTGCCAGCTGCAGTCACCAGAACACCGGGGAGCTGTTTTTT. Translated, it gives CASCSHQNTGELFF. The rearrangement uses TRBV6-6 and TRBJ2-2; D is uncertain. The CDR3 consists of 14 residues. Trimming pared 8 bases from V and 1 base from J, leaving 11 bases between. CDR1 is MNHNY, CDR2 SVGAGI, per germline (reference sequence).

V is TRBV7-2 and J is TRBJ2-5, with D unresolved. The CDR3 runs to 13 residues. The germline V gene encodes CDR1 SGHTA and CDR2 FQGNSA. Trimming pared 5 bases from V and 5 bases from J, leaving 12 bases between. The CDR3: CASSPSLVETQYF. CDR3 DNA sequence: TGTGCCAGCAGCCCAAGCCTAGTTGAGACCCAGTACTTC. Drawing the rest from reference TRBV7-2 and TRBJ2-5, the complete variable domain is GAGVSQSPSNKVTEKGKDVELRCDPISGHTALYWYRQSLGQGLEFLIYFQGNSAPDKSGLPSDRFSAERTGGSVSTLTIQRTQQEDSAVYLCASSPSLVETQYFGPGTRLLVL.

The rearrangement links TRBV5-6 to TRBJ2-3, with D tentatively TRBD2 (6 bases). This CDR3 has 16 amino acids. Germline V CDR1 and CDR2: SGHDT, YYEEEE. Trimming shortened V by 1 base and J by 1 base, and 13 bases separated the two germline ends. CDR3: CASSLYSASGTDTQYF. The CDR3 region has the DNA TGTGCCAGCAGCTTGTATTCGGCTAGCGGCACAGATACGCAGTATTTT.

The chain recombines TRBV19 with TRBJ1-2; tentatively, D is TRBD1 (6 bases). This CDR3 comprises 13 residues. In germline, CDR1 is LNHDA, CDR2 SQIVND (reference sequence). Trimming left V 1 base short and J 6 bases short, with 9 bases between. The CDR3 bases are TGTGCCAGTAGTATAGTTGGGGACAATGGCTACACCTTC. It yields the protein CASSIVGDNGYTF.

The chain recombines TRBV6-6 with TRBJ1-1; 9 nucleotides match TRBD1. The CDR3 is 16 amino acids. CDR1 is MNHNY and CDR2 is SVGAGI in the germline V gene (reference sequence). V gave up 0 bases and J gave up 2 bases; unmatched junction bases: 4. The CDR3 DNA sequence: TGTGCCAGCAGTTACTCTCTGGACAGGGGAAACACTGAAGCTTTCTTT. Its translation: CASSYSLDRGNTEAFF.

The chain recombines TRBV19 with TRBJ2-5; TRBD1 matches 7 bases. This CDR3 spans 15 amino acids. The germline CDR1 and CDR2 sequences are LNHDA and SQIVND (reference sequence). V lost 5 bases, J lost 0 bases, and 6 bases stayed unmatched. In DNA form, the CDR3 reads TGTGCCAGTAGTGGGGACAGAGGCCACCAAGAGACCCAGTACTTC. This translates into CASSGDRGHQETQYF.

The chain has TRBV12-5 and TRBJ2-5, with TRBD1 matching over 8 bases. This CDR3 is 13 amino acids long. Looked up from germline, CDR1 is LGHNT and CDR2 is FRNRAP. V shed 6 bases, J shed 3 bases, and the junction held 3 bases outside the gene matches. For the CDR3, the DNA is TGTGCTAGTGGACCGGGACAGGAAGAGACCCAGTACTTC. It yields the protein CASGPGQEETQYF.

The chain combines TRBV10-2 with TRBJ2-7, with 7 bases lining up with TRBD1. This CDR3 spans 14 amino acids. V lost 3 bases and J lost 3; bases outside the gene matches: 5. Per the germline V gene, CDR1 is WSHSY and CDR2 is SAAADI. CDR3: CASSDYRDSYEQYF. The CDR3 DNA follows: TGCGCCAGCAGTGATTACCGGGACAGCTACGAGCAGTACTTC.

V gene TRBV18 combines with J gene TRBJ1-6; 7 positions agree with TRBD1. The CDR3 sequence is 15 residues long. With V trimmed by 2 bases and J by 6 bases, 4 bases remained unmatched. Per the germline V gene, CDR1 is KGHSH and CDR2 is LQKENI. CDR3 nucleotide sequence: TGTGCCAGCTCACCAGGCCGGGACAGTAATTCACCCCTCCACTTT. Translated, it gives CASSPGRDSNSPLHF.

This CDR3 is CASSYGGIAGSSYEQYF. Written as DNA, the CDR3 is TGTGCCAGCAGTTATGGGGGAATAGCGGGGAGCTCCTACGAGCAGTACTTC. The chain recombines TRBV6-2 or TRBV6-3 with TRBJ2-7, with 8 nucleotides matching TRBD2. The CDR3 is 17 residues long. From germline, CDR1 is MNHEY and CDR2 SVGEGT. V lost 3 bases, J lost 0 bases, and 10 bases stayed unmatched.

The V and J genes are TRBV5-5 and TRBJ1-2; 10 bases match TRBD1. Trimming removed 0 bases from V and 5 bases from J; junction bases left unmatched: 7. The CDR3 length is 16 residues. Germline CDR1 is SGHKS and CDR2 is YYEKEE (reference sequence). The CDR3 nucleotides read TGTGCCAGCAGCTTGGCGGCGGGACAGGGGAGGTATGGCTACACCTTC. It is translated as CASSLAAGQGRYGYTF. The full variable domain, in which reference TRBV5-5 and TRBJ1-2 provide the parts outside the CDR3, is DAGVTQSPTHLIKTRGQQVTLRCSPISGHKSVSWYQQVLGQGPQFIFQYYEKEERGRGNFPDRFSARQFPNYSSELNVNALLLGDSALYLCASSLAAGQGRYGYTFGSGTRLTVV.

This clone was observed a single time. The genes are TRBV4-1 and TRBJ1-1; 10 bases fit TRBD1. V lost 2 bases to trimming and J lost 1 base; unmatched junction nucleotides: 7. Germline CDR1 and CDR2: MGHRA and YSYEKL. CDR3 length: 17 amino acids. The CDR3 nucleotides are TGCGCCAGCAGCCAAACCGACAGGGGGCTAGGGAACACTGAAGCTTTCTTT. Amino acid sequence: CASSQTDRGLGNTEAFF.

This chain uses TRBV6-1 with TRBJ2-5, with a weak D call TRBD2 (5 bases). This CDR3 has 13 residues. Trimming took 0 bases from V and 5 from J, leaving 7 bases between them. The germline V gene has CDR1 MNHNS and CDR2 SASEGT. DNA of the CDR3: TGTGCCAGCAGTGAAGCCAGGAGGGAGACCCAGTACTTC. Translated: CASSEARRETQYF.